What follows is one TCR beta chain and its context. The time point denotes: baseline, week 1 (first vaccination visit). Noted treatment: pre-vaccination baseline after standard-of-care therapy. Donors' newly diagnosed IDH1-mutant WHO grade 3 or 4 astrocytomas lacked nuclear ATRX. The data belong to a study of a mutant IDH1 vaccine in newly diagnosed glioma. As for the study in general: Previous care, which was radiotherapy, temozolomide, or both, most often involved both.

Sequencing used immunoSEQ multiplex PCR; TCRdb keeps in-frame clones, though not all of them. In the table there are 24,000 or so clones, about 92% of which are singletons. Per germline, CDR1 SGHRS and CDR2 YFSETQ. Trimming left V 4 bases short and J 0 bases short, with 8 bases between. The CDR3 spans 14 residues. The rearrangement links TRBV5-1 to TRBJ1-3; D unresolved. The sequence came from a man between 35 and 55 years old with glioma. The specimen was PBMCs, collected from a glioma patient treated with radiotherapy, temozolomide or both. In DNA form, the CDR3 reads TGCGCCAGCAGCACGGAAGCCTCTGGAAACACCATATATTTT. It translates to CASSTEASGNTIYF. The full variable domain, in which reference TRBV5-1 and TRBJ1-3 provide the parts outside the CDR3, is KAGVTQTPRYLIKTRGQQVTLSCSPISGHRSVSWYQQTPGQGLQFLFEYFSETQRNKGNFPGRFSGRQFSNSRSEMNVSTLELGDSALYLCASSTEASGNTIYFGEGSWLTVV.